The rows below give T cell receptor beta chains drawn from one sample of a study of control samples from healthy donors and cancer patients. The assay was immunoSEQ multiplex PCR, and TCRdb's table has in-frame clones only and misses some. The data show 100,000 to 150,000 clones, about 88% seen once. The sequenced sample was blood. The receptors were sampled from a man aged 45-65 years in good health. Both conserved end residues are part of each CDR3. Each record gives: J gene, V gene, D gene, CDR3 protein, CDR3 DNA. D genes are given only for firm matches.

J: TRBJ2-7
V: TRBV7-2
D: -
CDR3: CASSSRTAYEQYF
DNA: TGTGCCAGCAGCTCCAGGACAGCCTACGAGCAGTACTTC

J: TRBJ1-2
V: TRBV7-3
D: -
CDR3: CASKPGPRDYGYTF
DNA: TGTGCCAGTAAACCCGGGCCCAGAGACTATGGCTACACCTTC

J: TRBJ2-1
V: TRBV5-4
D: TRBD1
CDR3: CASSPLTGGLTYNEQFF
DNA: TGTGCCAGCAGCCCATTGACAGGGGGATTGACCTACAATGAGCAGTTCTTC

J: TRBJ2-7
V: TRBV7-2
D: -
CDR3: CASSPHQNEQYF
DNA: TGTGCCAGCAGCCCCCATCAGAACGAGCAGTACTTC

J: TRBJ2-5
V: TRBV12-3/TRBV12-4
D: -
CDR3: CASRLSGVETQYF
DNA: TGTGCCAGCCGCCTATCTGGGGTTGAGACCCAGTACTTC

J: TRBJ1-2
V: TRBV28
D: -
CDR3: CASSSTVNYGYTF
DNA: TGTGCCAGCAGTTCGACAGTTAACTATGGCTACACCTTC

J: TRBJ2-1
V: TRBV11-3
D: TRBD2
CDR3: CASSLVTGLAGGNNEQFF
DNA: TGTGCCAGCAGCTTAGTAACGGGACTAGCGGGGGGGAACAATGAGCAGTTCTTC

J: TRBJ1-2
V: TRBV10-3
D: -
CDR3: CANRGGKGYGYTF
DNA: TGTGCCAACCGGGGAGGGAAAGGTTATGGCTACACCTTC

J: TRBJ2-1
V: TRBV28
D: TRBD1
CDR3: CASSLPGTGGSEQFF
DNA: TGTGCCAGCAGTTTACCCGGGACAGGGGGCAGTGAGCAGTTCTTC

J: TRBJ1-6
V: TRBV30
D: TRBD1
CDR3: CAWGGQGSSYNSPLHF
DNA: TGTGCCTGGGGCGGACAGGGAAGCTCCTATAATTCACCCCTCCACTTT

J: TRBJ2-2
V: TRBV19
D: TRBD1
CDR3: CATHQGAGTGELFF
DNA: TGTGCCACTCACCAGGGGGCTGGTACCGGGGAGCTGTTTTTT

J: TRBJ1-4
V: TRBV6-2/TRBV6-3
D: TRBD1
CDR3: CASSYPSGTGGFSANEKLFF
DNA: TGTGCCAGCAGTTACCCTTCCGGGACAGGGGGCTTCTCGGCTAATGAAAAACTGTTTTTT

J: TRBJ1-2
V: TRBV9
D: TRBD1
CDR3: CASSPDLGQDYGYTF
DNA: TGTGCCAGCAGCCCCGATCTGGGACAGGACTATGGCTACACCTTC

J: TRBJ2-1
V: TRBV11-2
D: TRBD2
CDR3: CASSSIKTGLVRFF
DNA: TGTGCCAGCAGCTCCATAAAAACGGGACTAGTACGGTTCTTC

J: TRBJ1-5
V: TRBV4-1
D: TRBD1
CDR3: CASSQEDREYQPQHF
DNA: TGCGCCAGCAGCCAAGAAGACAGGGAATATCAGCCCCAGCATTTT

J: TRBJ2-3
V: TRBV24-1
D: TRBD1
CDR3: CATSGADRGLNSDTQYF
DNA: TGTGCCACCAGTGGGGCCGACAGGGGTCTAAATTCAGATACGCAGTATTTT

J: TRBJ2-3
V: TRBV15
D: -
CDR3: CATSSLDLSSTDTQYF
DNA: TGTGCCACCAGCAGTTTAGACCTATCTAGCACAGATACGCAGTATTTT

J: TRBJ2-3
V: TRBV5-1
D: TRBD2
CDR3: CASSESGGANTDTQYF
DNA: TGCGCCAGCAGCGAGAGCGGGGGGGCGAATACAGATACGCAGTATTTT

J: TRBJ2-5
V: TRBV5-1
D: -
CDR3: CASSLDLETQYF
DNA: TGCGCCAGCAGCTTGGATCTCGAGACCCAGTACTTC

J: TRBJ1-4
V: TRBV6-6
D: -
CDR3: CASSYRDQHEKLFF
DNA: TGTGCCAGCAGTTACAGGGATCAGCATGAAAAACTGTTTTTT

J: TRBJ1-5
V: TRBV2
D: -
CDR3: CASRADNQPQHF
DNA: TGTGCCAGCAGGGCAGACAATCAGCCCCAGCATTTT

J: TRBJ2-5
V: TRBV6-2/TRBV6-3
D: -
CDR3: CASSYRRNQETQYF
DNA: TGTGCCAGCAGTTACAGGCGGAACCAAGAGACCCAGTACTTC